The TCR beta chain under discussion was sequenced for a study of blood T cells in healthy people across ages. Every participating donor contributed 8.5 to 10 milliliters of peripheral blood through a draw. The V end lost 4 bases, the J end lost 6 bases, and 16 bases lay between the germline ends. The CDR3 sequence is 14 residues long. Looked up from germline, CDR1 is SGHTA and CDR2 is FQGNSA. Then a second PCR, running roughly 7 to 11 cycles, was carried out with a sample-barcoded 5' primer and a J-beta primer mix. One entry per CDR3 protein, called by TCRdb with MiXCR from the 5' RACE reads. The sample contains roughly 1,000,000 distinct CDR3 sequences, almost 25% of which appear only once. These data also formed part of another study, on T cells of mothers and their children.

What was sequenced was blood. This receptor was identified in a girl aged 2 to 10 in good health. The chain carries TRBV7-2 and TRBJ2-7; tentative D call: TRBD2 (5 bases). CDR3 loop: CASSWETVGTEQYF. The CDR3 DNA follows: TGTGCCAGCAGCTGGGAGACGGTGGGTACCGAGCAGTACTTC.